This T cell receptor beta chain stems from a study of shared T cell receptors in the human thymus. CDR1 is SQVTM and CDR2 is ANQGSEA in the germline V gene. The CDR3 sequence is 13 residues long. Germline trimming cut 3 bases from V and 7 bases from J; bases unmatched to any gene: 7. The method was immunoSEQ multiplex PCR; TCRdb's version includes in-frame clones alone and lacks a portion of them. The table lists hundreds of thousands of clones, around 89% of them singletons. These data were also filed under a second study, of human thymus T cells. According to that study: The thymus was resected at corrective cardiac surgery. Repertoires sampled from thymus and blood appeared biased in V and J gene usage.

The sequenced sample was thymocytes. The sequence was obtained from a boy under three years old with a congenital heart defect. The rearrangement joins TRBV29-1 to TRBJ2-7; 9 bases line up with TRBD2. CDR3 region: CSVEVSGSGEQYF. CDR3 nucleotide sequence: TGCAGCGTTGAGGTTAGCGGGAGCGGTGAGCAGTACTTC.